One TCR beta chain is described in this entry. The record originates from a study of blood T cell repertoires in COVID-19. At the level of the study: Spain, Italy and the United States supplied samples that represented acute and convalescent COVID-19.

CDR1 and CDR2 (germline): MNHEY, SVGAGI. The length of the CDR3 is 14 residues. Germline trimming cut 0 bases from V and 8 bases from J; bases unmatched to any gene: 6. Study processing details: Estimation of nucleated cell counts relied on the amplification of reference gene primers. Profiling relied on immunoSEQ multiplex PCR, and the TCRdb table lists in-frame clones only, not all of them. That table is the source of V, J and clone size, and D and trimming were worked out from the DNA. The sample holds 140,000 to 150,000 clones, approximately 82% seen once. V is TRBV6-5 and J is TRBJ1-2; TRBD1 agrees at 7 bases. The sequence was collected from a human donor with acute or convalescent COVID-19. The donor label of this sample is uncertain. Sequenced sample: peripheral blood. CDR3 residues: CASSYSDRTRGYTF. The CDR3 region has the DNA TGTGCCAGCAGTTACTCGGACAGGACCCGAGGCTACACCTTC.